The T cell receptor (beta chain) under discussion was sequenced for a study of T cells in Graves' hyperthyroidism and ophthalmopathy. TCR beta CDR3 region amplification was performed from RNA transcripts. The HTBI primer set served for first-round RT-PCR of the TCR CDR3. MiXCR, run by TCRdb on the multiplex PCR reads, gives a single entry per CDR3 protein. The top ten hold about 6.6% of the sample, which has 600,000 or so distinct CDR3 sequences, 11% to 15% seen once. Deletions cut 4 bases from V and 5 bases from J, with 10 bases between. Germline CDR1 SGHRS, CDR2 YFSETQ. This CDR3 comprises 13 residues. Notes on this clonotype: A read error may explain this, as a much larger clone is one base away.

The rearrangement joins TRBV5-1 to TRBJ1-5, with unresolved D. The sequence derives from a woman aged 18-30 years with Graves' ophthalmopathy. Sequencing was performed on blood. This CDR3 reads CASSGEPHQPQHF. CDR3 in DNA: TGCGCCAGCAGCGGGGAGCCCCATCAGCCCCAGCATTTT. The full variable domain, in which reference TRBV5-1 and TRBJ1-5 provide the parts outside the CDR3, is KAGVTQTPRYLIKTRGQQVTLSCSPISGHRSVSWYQQTPGQGLQFLFEYFSETQRNKGNFPGRFSGRQFSNSRSEMNVSTLELGDSALYLCASSGEPHQPQHFGDGTRLSIL.